These T cell receptor beta chains were read from a single sample in a study of cytomegalovirus exposure and HLA in healthy donors. Produced via immunoSEQ multiplex PCR; TCRdb's table is partial and in-frame only. Of about 180,000 clones listed, approximately 80% were seen once; the top ten hold more than 1.1%. Sequencing used PBMCs. These TCRs come from a girl aged 10-17 years in good health and CMV-seropositive. Each CDR3 is given with its conserved first and last residue. A D gene is named only where the DNA matches it firmly. Some rows mark clone size as missing; the rest say once, few, many or name a class of expanded clone.

cdr3_length	v_call	d_call	j_call	clone_size	cdr3_aa	cdr3_nt
19	TRBV27	TRBD1	TRBJ2-1	-	CASSPTRTGGSPSANEQFF	TGTGCCAGCAGTCCCACCCGGACAGGGGGCTCTCCTAGCGCCAATGAGCAGTTCTTC
16	TRBV6-5	TRBD2	TRBJ2-3	-	CASSYSSGGPTDTQYF	TGTGCCAGCAGTTACTCGTCGGGAGGGCCGACAGATACGCAGTATTTT
15	TRBV10-3	TRBD2	TRBJ2-1	-	CAISEGTSGYNEQFF	TGTGCCATCAGTGAGGGGACTAGCGGATACAATGAGCAGTTCTTC
14	TRBV7-9	-	TRBJ1-2	-	CASSRSVITYGYTF	TGTGCCAGCAGCCGGAGTGTCATCACCTATGGCTACACCTTC
15	TRBV19	-	TRBJ2-1	-	CASSIIFSPDNEQFF	TGTGCCAGTAGTATAATATTCTCCCCAGACAATGAGCAGTTCTTC
16	TRBV5-4	-	TRBJ2-1	-	CASSLETGSPYNEQFF	TGTGCCAGCAGCTTGGAGACAGGCTCCCCCTACAATGAGCAGTTCTTC
14	TRBV7-7	-	TRBJ2-7	once	CASSPGVASYEQYF	TGTGCTAGCAGCCCGGGAGTCGCCTCCTACGAGCAGTACTTC
13	TRBV6-5	-	TRBJ1-4	-	CASSGLGLGKLFF	TGTGCCAGCAGTGGCCTGGGACTTGGAAAACTGTTTTTT
15	TRBV10-1	TRBD1	TRBJ1-1	few	CASGRTGGWDTEAFF	TGCGCCAGCGGAAGGACAGGGGGGTGGGACACTGAAGCTTTCTTT
16	TRBV4-1	-	TRBJ1-2	once	CASSQPGLIKAYGYTF	TGCGCCAGCAGCCAACCAGGTTTAATTAAGGCCTATGGCTACACCTTC
18	TRBV19	-	TRBJ2-1	-	CASSIVAMRASSYNEQFF	TGTGCCAGTAGTATCGTAGCAATGCGGGCGAGCTCCTACAATGAGCAGTTCTTC